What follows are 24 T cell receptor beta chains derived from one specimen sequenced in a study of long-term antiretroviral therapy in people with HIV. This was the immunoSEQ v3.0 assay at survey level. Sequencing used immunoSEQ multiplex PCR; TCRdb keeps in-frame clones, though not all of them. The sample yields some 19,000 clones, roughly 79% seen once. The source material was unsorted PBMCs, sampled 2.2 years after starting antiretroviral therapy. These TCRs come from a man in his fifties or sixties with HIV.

The CDR3 reads CASSGRLAGVRLNEQFF. DNA of the CDR3: TGTGCCAGCAGCGGCCGACTAGCGGGAGTGAGGCTGAATGAGCAGTTCTTC. This chain uses TRBV9 with TRBJ2-1, with 12 bases fitting TRBD2. V lost 3 bases to trimming and J lost 7 bases; unmatched junction nucleotides: 11. The CDR3 covers 17 residues. Germline V lookup: CDR1 SGDLS, CDR2 YYNGEE.

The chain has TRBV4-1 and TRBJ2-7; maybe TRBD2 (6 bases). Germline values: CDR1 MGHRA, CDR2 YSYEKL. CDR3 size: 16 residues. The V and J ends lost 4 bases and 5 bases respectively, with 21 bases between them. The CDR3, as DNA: TGCGCCAGCAGCCCCCTTTTCAGCCGGGGGAACCACGAGCAGTACTTC. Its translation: CASSPLFSRGNHEQYF.

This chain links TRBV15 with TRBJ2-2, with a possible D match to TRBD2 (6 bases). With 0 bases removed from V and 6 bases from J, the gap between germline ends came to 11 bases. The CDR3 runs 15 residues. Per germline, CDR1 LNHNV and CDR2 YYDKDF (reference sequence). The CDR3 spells CATSRDRQRAGELFF. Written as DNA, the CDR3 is TGTGCCACCAGCAGAGATCGACAGCGGGCCGGGGAGCTGTTTTTT.

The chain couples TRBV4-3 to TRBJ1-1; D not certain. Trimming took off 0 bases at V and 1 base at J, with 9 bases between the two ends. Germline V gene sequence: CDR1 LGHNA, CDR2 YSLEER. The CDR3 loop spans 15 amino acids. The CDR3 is CASSQERYGNTEAFF. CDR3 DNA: TGCGCCAGCAGCCAAGAGCGGTATGGGAACACTGAAGCTTTCTTT.

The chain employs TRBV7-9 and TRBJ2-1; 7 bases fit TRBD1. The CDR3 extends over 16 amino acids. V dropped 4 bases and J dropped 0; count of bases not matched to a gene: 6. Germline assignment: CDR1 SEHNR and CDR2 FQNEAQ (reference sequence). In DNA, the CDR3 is TGTGCCAGCAGCTCCCCCGGGACAGTCTCCTACAATGAGCAGTTCTTC. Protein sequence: CASSSPGTVSYNEQFF. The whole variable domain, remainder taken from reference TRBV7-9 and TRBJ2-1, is DTGVSQNPRHKITKRGQNVTFRCDPISEHNRLYWYRQTLGQGPEFLTYFQNEAQLEKSRLLSDRFSAERPKGSFSTLEIQRTEQGDSAMYLCASSSPGTVSYNEQFFGPGTRLTVL.

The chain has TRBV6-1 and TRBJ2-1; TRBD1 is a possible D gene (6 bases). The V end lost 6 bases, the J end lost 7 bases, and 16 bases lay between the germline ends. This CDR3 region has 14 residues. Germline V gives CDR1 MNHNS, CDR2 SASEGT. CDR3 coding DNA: TGTGCCAGCAGGGACAGCCACAGTTTAAATGAGCAGTTCTTC. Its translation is CASRDSHSLNEQFF.

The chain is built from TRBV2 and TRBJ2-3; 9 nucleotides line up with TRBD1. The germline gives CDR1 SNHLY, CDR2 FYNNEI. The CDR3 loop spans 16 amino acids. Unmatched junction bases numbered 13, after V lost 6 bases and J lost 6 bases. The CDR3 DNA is TGTGCCAGCAGGGATGGGGGACAGGGTTTTATTGATACGCAGTATTTT. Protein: CASRDGGQGFIDTQYF.

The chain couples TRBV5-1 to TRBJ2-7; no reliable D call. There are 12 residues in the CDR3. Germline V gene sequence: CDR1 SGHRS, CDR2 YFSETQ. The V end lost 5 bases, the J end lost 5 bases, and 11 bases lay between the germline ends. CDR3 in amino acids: CASRKDQDEQYF. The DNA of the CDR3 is TGCGCCAGCAGGAAAGACCAGGACGAGCAGTACTTC. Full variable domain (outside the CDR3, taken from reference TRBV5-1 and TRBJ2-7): KAGVTQTPRYLIKTRGQQVTLSCSPISGHRSVSWYQQTPGQGLQFLFEYFSETQRNKGNFPGRFSGRQFSNSRSEMNVSTLELGDSALYLCASRKDQDEQYFGPGTRLTVT.

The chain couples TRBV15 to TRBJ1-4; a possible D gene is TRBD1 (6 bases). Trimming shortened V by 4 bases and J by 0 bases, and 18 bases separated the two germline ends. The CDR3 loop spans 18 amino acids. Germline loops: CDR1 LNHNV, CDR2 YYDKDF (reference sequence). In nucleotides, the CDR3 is TGTGCCACCAGCATCAAAAGAACAGGGATCACAACTAATGAAAAACTGTTTTTT. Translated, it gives CATSIKRTGITTNEKLFF.

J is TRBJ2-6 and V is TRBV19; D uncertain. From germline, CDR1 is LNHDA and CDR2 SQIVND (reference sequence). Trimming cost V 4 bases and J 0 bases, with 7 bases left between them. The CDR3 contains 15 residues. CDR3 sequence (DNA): TGTGCCAGTAGTAATCTCGGCTCTGGGGCCAACGTCCTGACTTTC. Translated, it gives CASSNLGSGANVLTF.

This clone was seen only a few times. The CDR3 bases are TGTGCCAGCAGCTTTAGCGGGAGATCTTACAATGAGCAGTTCTTC. Protein product: CASSFSGRSYNEQFF. The chain carries TRBV7-8 and TRBJ2-1; 9 bases line up with TRBD2. J gave up 4 bases and V 3 bases, and 4 bases lay outside the gene matches. Germline-derived CDR1 and CDR2 are SGHVS and FQNEAQ. The CDR3 has 15 residues.

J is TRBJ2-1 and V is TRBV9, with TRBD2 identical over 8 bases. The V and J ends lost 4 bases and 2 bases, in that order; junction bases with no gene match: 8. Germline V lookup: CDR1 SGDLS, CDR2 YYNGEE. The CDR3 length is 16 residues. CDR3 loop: CASSLLAGMAYNEQFF. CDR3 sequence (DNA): TGTGCCAGCAGCCTTTTAGCGGGGATGGCCTACAATGAGCAGTTCTTC.

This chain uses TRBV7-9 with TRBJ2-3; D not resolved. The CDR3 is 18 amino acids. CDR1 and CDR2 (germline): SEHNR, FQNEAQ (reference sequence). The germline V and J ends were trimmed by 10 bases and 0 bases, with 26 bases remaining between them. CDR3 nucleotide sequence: TGTGCCATCTCGCCATCTTACATCCAGGTGGTGAGCACAGATACGCAGTATTTT. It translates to CAISPSYIQVVSTDTQYF.

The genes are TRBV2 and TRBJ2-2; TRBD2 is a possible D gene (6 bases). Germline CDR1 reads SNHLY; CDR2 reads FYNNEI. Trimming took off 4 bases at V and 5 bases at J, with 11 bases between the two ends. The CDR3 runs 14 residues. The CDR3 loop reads CASSGLGVTGELFF. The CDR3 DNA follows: TGTGCCAGCAGTGGACTAGGCGTGACCGGGGAGCTGTTTTTT.

The CDR3 spells CASSLVRTGELFF. As DNA, the CDR3 is TGTGCCAGCAGCTTAGTCCGAACCGGGGAGCTGTTTTTT. This chain joins TRBV7-2 and TRBJ2-2; D uncertain. V lost 1 base and J lost 5, with 5 bases in between. CDR1 SGHTA and CDR2 FQGNSA come from the germline V gene. CDR3 length: 13 residues.

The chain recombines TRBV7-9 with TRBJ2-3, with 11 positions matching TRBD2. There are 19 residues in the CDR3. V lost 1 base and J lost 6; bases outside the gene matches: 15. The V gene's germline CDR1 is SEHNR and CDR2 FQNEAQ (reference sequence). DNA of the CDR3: TGTGCCAGCAGCTTAGTACTAGCGGGAGCAGCTCCGAGGGGGGATACGCAGTATTTT. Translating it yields CASSLVLAGAAPRGDTQYF.

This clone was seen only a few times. In DNA, the CDR3 is TGTGCCAGCAGCTTTTGGACAGTGAACACTGAAGCTTTCTTT. It specifies CASSFWTVNTEAFF. V and J are TRBV7-2 and TRBJ1-1, with a weak D call TRBD1 (6 bases). V lost 3 bases to trimming and J lost 0 bases, with 8 bases between them. Germline CDR1 reads SGHTA; CDR2 reads FQGNSA. The CDR3 loop spans 14 amino acids.

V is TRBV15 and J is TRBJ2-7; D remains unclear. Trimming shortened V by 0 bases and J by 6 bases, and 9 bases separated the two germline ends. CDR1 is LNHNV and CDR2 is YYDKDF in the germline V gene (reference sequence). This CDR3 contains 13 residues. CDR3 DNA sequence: TGTGCCACCAGCAGAGATGTTGAAGGCGAGCAGTACTTC. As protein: CATSRDVEGEQYF.

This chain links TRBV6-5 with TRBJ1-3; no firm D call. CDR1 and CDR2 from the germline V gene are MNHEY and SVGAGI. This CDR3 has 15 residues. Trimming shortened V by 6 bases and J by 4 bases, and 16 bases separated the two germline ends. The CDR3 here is CASSPPGRTGNTIYF. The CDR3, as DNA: TGTGCCAGCAGCCCCCCCGGACGAACGGGAAACACCATATATTTT.

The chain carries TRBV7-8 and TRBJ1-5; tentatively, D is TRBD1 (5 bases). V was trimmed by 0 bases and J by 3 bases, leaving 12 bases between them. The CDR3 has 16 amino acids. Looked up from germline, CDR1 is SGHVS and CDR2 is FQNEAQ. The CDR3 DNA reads TGTGCCAGCAGCTTAGCCGCGGGGGTCTTCAATCAGCCCCAGCATTTT. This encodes CASSLAAGVFNQPQHF.

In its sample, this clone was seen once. DNA of the CDR3: TGTGCCAGCTCACCACCGGTCGTCCTAGCGGGGGATGATACGCAGTATTTT. Its protein is CASSPPVVLAGDDTQYF. The V gene is TRBV18, the J gene TRBJ2-3; the match to TRBD2 covers 10 bases. CDR3 size: 17 residues. Per the germline V gene, CDR1 is KGHSH and CDR2 is LQKENI. V lost 0 bases to trimming and J lost 6 bases; unmatched junction nucleotides: 9. The full variable domain, in which reference TRBV18 and TRBJ2-3 provide the parts outside the CDR3, is NAGVMQNPRHLVRRRGQEARLRCSPMKGHSHVYWYRQLPEEGLKFMVYLQKENIIDESGMPKERFSAEFPKEGPSILRIQQVVRGDSAAYFCASSPPVVLAGDDTQYFGPGTRLTVL.

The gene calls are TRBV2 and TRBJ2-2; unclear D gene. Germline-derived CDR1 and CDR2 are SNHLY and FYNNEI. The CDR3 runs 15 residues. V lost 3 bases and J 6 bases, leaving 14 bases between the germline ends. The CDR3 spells CASSDVGRQSGELFF. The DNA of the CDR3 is TGTGCCAGCAGTGATGTTGGCAGGCAGTCCGGGGAGCTGTTTTTT.

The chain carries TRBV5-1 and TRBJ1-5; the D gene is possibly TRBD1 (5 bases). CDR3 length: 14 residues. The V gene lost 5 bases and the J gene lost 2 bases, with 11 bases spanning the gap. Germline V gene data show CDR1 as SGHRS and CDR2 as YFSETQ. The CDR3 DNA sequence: TGCGCCAGCAGGGGGGAGTTCGGCAATCAGCCCCAGCATTTT. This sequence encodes CASRGEFGNQPQHF.

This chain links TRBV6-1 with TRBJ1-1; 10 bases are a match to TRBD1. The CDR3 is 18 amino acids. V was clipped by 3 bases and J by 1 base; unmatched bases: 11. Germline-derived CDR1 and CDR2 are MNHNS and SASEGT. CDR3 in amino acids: CASSDVTGGAFWNTEAFF. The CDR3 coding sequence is TGTGCCAGCAGTGACGTGACAGGGGGCGCATTTTGGAACACTGAAGCTTTCTTT.